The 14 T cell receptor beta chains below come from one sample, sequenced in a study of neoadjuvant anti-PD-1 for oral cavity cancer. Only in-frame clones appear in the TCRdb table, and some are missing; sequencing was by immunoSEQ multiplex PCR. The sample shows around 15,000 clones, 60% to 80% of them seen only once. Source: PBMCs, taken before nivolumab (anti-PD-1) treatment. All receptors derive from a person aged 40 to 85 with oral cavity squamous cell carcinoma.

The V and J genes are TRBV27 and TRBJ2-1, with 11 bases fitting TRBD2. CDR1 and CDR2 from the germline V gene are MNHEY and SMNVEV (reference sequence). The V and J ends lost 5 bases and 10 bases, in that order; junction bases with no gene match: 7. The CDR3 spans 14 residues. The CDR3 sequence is CASSVGLAVQEQFF. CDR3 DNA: TGTGCCAGCAGTGTGGGACTAGCGGTACAGGAGCAGTTCTTC.

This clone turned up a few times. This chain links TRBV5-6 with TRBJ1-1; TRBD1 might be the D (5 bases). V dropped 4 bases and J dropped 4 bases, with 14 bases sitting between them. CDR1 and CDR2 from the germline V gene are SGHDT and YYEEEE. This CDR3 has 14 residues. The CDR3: CASSLTGDLTEAFF. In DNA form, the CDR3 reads TGTGCCAGCAGCCTCACGGGGGACCTCACTGAAGCTTTCTTT.

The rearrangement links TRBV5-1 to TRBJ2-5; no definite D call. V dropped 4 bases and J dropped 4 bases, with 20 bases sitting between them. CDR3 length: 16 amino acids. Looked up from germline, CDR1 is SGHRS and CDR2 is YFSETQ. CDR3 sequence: CASSAPTTPVGETQYF. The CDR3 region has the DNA TGCGCCAGCAGCGCGCCCACAACCCCGGTCGGAGAGACCCAGTACTTC.

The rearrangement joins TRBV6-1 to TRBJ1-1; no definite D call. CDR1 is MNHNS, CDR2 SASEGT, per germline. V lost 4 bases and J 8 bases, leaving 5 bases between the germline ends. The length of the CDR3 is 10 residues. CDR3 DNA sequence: TGTGCCAGCAGTGGGTTAGAAGCTTTCTTT. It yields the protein CASSGLEAFF.

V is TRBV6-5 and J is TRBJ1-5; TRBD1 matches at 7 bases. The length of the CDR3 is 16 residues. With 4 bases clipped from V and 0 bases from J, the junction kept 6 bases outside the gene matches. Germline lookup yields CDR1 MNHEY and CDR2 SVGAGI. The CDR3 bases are TGTGCCAGCAGTTCAGGACAGGCTAATAGCAATCAGCCCCAGCATTTT. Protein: CASSSGQANSNQPQHF.

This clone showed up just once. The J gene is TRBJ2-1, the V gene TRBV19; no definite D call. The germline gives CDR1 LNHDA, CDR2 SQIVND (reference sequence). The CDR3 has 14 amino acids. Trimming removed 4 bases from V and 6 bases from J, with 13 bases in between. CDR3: CASSKDSALNEQFF. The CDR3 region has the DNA TGTGCCAGTAGTAAAGACTCGGCCCTCAATGAGCAGTTCTTC.

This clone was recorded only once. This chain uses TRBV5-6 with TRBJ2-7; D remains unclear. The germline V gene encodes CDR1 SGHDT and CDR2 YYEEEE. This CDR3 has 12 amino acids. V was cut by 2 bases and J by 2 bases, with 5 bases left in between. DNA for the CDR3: TGTGCCAGCAGCTTCCGAACCTACGAGCAGTACTTC. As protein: CASSFRTYEQYF.

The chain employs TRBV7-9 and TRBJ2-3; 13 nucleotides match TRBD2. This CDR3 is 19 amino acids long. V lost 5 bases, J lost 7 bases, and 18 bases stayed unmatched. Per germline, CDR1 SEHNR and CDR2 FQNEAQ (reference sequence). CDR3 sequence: CASSRHRDLGLAGAHTQYF. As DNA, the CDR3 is TGTGCCAGCAGCCGGCACCGGGACCTAGGACTAGCGGGAGCCCATACGCAGTATTTT.

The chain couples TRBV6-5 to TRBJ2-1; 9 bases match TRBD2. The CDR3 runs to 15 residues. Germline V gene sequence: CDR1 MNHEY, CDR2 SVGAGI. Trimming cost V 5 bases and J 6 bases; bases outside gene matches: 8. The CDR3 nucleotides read TGTGCCAGCAGTCCCCTAGCGGGAAATGGCAATGAGCAGTTCTTC. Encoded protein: CASSPLAGNGNEQFF.

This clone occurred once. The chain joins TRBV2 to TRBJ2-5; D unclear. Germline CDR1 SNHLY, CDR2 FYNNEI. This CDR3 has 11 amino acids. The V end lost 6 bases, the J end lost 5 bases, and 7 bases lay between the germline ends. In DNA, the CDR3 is TGTGCCAGCAGCGCCGGGGAGACCCAGTACTTC. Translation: CASSAGETQYF.

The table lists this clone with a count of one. CDR3 sequence: CASSRTSGTYEQYF. The CDR3 DNA reads as TGTGCCAGCAGTCGGACTAGCGGGACCTACGAGCAGTACTTC. This chain uses TRBV6-5 with TRBJ2-7; 12 positions agree with TRBD2. The CDR3 runs 14 residues. Germline V CDR1 and CDR2: MNHEY, SVGAGI. J gave up 2 bases and V 5 bases, and 1 base lay outside the gene matches.

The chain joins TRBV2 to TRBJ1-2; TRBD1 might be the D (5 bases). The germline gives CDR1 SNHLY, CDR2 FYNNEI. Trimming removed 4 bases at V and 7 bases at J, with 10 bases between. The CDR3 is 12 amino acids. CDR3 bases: TGTGCCAGCAGTGTAGGCCAGGGTGGCTACACCTTC. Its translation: CASSVGQGGYTF.

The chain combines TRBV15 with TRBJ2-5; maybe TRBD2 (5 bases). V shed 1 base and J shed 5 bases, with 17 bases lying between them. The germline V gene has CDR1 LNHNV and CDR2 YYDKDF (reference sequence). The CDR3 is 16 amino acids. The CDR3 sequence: CATSRGQGRPGETQYF. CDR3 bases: TGTGCCACCAGCAGAGGACAAGGACGTCCGGGGGAGACCCAGTACTTC.

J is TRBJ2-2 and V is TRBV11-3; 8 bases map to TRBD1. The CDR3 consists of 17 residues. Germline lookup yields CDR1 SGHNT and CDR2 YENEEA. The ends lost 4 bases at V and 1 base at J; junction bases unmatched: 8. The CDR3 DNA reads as TGTGCCAGCAGCTCCGGGACAGGCCGTGGGAACACCGGGGAGCTGTTTTTT. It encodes CASSSGTGRGNTGELFF.